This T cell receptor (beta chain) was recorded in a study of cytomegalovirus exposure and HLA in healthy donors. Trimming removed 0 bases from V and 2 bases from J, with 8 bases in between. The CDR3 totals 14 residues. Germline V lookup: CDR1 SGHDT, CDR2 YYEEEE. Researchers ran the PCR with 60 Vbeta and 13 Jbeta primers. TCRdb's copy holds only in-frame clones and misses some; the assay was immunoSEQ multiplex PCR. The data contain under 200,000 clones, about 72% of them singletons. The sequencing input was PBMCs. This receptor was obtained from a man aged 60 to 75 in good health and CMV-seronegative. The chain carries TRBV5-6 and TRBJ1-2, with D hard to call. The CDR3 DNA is TGTGCCAGCAGCTTGGTGGCAGTAAACTATGGCTACACCTTC. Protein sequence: CASSLVAVNYGYTF.